This entry lists 5 T cell receptor beta chains sequenced from one sample in a study of cytomegalovirus exposure and HLA in healthy donors. PCR primers comprised 60 Vbeta and 13 Jbeta primers. Sequencing used immunoSEQ multiplex PCR; TCRdb keeps in-frame clones, though not all of them. In the table there are 150,000 to 200,000 clones, 80% of which are singletons. Input material: PBMCs. These receptors came from a boy under 18 in good health and CMV-seronegative.

This clone turned up a few times. The chain is built from TRBV7-2 and TRBJ1-4; TRBD1 matches at 8 bases. Trimming removed 5 bases from V and 7 bases from J; junction bases left unmatched: 9. The CDR3 is made up of 15 amino acids. Per germline, CDR1 SGHTA and CDR2 FQGNSA. CDR3 in DNA: TGTGCCAGCAGCCTCTCCCGGACAGGGCCTGAAAAACTGTTTTTT. This encodes CASSLSRTGPEKLFF.

The J gene is TRBJ1-1, the V gene TRBV4-1; 7 nucleotides align to TRBD1. Germline CDR1 is MGHRA and CDR2 is YSYEKL. CDR3 length equals 13 residues. The trim removed 0 bases at V and 10 bases at J, leaving 5 bases unmatched. CDR3 residues: CASSQERGRGAFF. The CDR3 bases are TGCGCCAGCAGCCAAGAAAGGGGGCGCGGAGCTTTCTTT.

This clone was counted a single time. This sequence joins TRBV7-8 and TRBJ2-2; TRBD2 matches at 13 bases. This CDR3 has 17 amino acids. The V gene end was trimmed by 5 bases and the J gene end by 5 bases; junction bases not matched to a gene: 8. CDR1 and CDR2 from the germline V gene are SGHVS and FQNEAQ. CDR3 sequence reads: CASSPGLAGAGTGELFF. CDR3 in DNA: TGTGCCAGCAGCCCCGGACTAGCGGGAGCTGGGACCGGGGAGCTGTTTTTT. Full variable domain (remainder filled in from reference TRBV7-8 and TRBJ2-2): GAGVSQSPRYKVAKRGQDVALRCDPISGHVSLFWYQQALGQGPEFLTYFQNEAQLDKSGLPSDRFFAERPEGSVSTLKIQRTQQEDSAVYLCASSPGLAGAGTGELFFGEGSRLTVL.

The chain recombines TRBV20-1 with TRBJ2-7; no firm D call. The CDR3 has 11 amino acids. Deletions cut 0 bases from V and 3 bases from J, with 3 bases between. CDR1 and CDR2 from the germline V gene are DFQATT and SNEGSKA (reference sequence). The CDR3 DNA follows: TGCAGTGCTAGAGACTACTACGAGCAGTACTTC. Translation gives CSARDYYEQYF.

The V gene is TRBV5-1, the J gene TRBJ1-3; no reliable D call. Germline V gene data show CDR1 as SGHRS and CDR2 as YFSETQ. Trimming stripped 3 bases from V and 7 bases from J, with 17 bases between. The CDR3 is made up of 15 amino acids. Written as DNA, the CDR3 is TGCGCCAGCAGCTCCTCCTCGGGAGTTGGTAACACCATATATTTT. Translating gives CASSSSSGVGNTIYF.